The present entry profiles one T cell receptor (beta chain) with its context. Its antigen is unknown. This may stem from a read error, because a much larger clone lies one nucleotide away. This specimen comes from a study of glioma-infiltrating T cells. Study information: About 1.1 million peripheral T cells were targeted at about 4.5- to 11-fold coverage. Study-level results: Above-expected tissue-blood divergence occurred in all gliomas, most in low-grade ones.

The iRepertoire nested amplicon-rescue multiplex PCR amplified TCR alpha and beta CDR3s from RNA. Via MiXCR, TCRdb re-called the multiplex PCR reads, giving one row per CDR3 protein. The sample includes 400,000 or so distinct CDR3 sequences, 41% seen only once; the top ten take about 11%. The CDR3 consists of 14 residues. Germline CDR1 is MNHEY and CDR2 is SMNVEV (reference sequence). This sequence joins TRBV27 and TRBJ1-1; D gene unclear. Input material: glioma tissue, nonneoplastic brain tissue, or PBMCs (not recorded which). This receptor was identified in a human donor with low-grade glioma or glioblastoma, undergoing nonglioma brain surgery, or in good health (not recorded which). Here the CDR3 reads CVSSLFGEGTEAFF. CDR3 bases: TGTGTCAGCAGTTTATTCGGGGAGGGCACTGAAGCTTTCTTT.